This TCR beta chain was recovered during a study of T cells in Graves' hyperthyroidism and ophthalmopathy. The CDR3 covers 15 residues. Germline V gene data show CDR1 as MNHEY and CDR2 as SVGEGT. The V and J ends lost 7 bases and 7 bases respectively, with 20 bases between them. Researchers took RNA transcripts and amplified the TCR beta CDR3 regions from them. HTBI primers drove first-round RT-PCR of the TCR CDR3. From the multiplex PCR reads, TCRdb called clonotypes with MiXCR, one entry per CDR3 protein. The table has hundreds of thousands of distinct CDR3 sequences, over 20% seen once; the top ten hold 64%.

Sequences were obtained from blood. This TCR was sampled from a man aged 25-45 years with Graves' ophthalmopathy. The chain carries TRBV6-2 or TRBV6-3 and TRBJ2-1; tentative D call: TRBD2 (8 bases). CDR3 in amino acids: CASTRREGAGNEQFF. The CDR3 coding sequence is TGTGCCAGCACCCGACGGGAGGGGGCTGGGAATGAGCAGTTCTTC.